The rows below give T cell receptor beta chains drawn from one sample of a study of blood T cell repertoires in COVID-19. Method: immunoSEQ multiplex PCR; TCRdb's copy keeps in-frame clones and lacks some. The sample holds 55,000 to 80,000 clones, 65% to 80% seen once. Sequenced material: peripheral blood. The receptor source for this set is a woman of 80 years or more with active or convalescent COVID-19. The CDR3 runs from the conserved cysteine through the conserved F or W. The order of the fields is CDR3 DNA, CDR3 protein, V gene, D gene, clone size, J gene. The D gene is left open where the match is weak. Only part of the rows carry a size: once, few, many, or a class if the clone is expanded.

CDR3nt: TGTGCCAGCAGAATGGCGGGGAATCAGCCCCAGCATTTT; CDR3aa: CASRMAGNQPQHF; v_gene: TRBV2; d_gene: .; abundance: .; j_gene: TRBJ1-5
CDR3nt: TGCAGTGCTAGTGTGGGACTAGCCAACAATGAGCAGTTCTTC; CDR3aa: CSASVGLANNEQFF; v_gene: TRBV20-1; d_gene: TRBD2; abundance: .; j_gene: TRBJ2-1
CDR3nt: TGTGCTAGTGGTTTGCACAGGGGAAACACTGAAGCTTTCTTT; CDR3aa: CASGLHRGNTEAFF; v_gene: TRBV12-5; d_gene: TRBD1; abundance: .; j_gene: TRBJ1-1
CDR3nt: TGTGCAAGTCGCACTAGACCTGCAGCCCTTAACTATGGCTACACCTTC; CDR3aa: CASRTRPAALNYGYTF; v_gene: TRBV12-2; d_gene: .; abundance: .; j_gene: TRBJ1-2
CDR3nt: TGTGCCAGCAGAAAGGACTTAGCGGATGAAAAACTGTTTTTT; CDR3aa: CASRKDLADEKLFF; v_gene: TRBV5-4; d_gene: .; abundance: .; j_gene: TRBJ1-4
CDR3nt: TGCGCCAGCAGCCCGCCGCGGACAGGATATGGCTACACCTTC; CDR3aa: CASSPPRTGYGYTF; v_gene: TRBV5-1; d_gene: TRBD1; abundance: .; j_gene: TRBJ1-2
CDR3nt: TGTGCCACCAGTGATGCTGGGCGCACCGGGGAGCTGTTTTTT; CDR3aa: CATSDAGRTGELFF; v_gene: TRBV24-1; d_gene: .; abundance: .; j_gene: TRBJ2-2
CDR3nt: TGTGCCAGCAGTGGGTCGGACAGGGGGGATCAGCCCCAGCATTTT; CDR3aa: CASSGSDRGDQPQHF; v_gene: TRBV25-1; d_gene: TRBD1; abundance: .; j_gene: TRBJ1-5
CDR3nt: TGTGCCATCAGGGCAGGGGAAGGGTCACCCCTCCACTTT; CDR3aa: CAIRAGEGSPLHF; v_gene: TRBV10-3; d_gene: .; abundance: .; j_gene: TRBJ1-6
CDR3nt: TGTGCCAGCAGCTTAGGGGGGGGAATGAACACTGAAGCTTTCTTT; CDR3aa: CASSLGGGMNTEAFF; v_gene: TRBV11-3; d_gene: .; abundance: .; j_gene: TRBJ1-1
CDR3nt: TGCGCCAGCAGCTCCCGGGACAGAGCCACAGATACGCAGTATTTT; CDR3aa: CASSSRDRATDTQYF; v_gene: TRBV5-1; d_gene: TRBD1; abundance: .; j_gene: TRBJ2-3
CDR3nt: TGTGCCAGCAGCGATGGACAGGTTGAAAAACTGTTTTTT; CDR3aa: CASSDGQVEKLFF; v_gene: TRBV9; d_gene: TRBD1; abundance: once; j_gene: TRBJ1-4
CDR3nt: TGTGCCAGCAGCTTAGGACAGGTGGGGCCGGACTATGGCTACACCTTC; CDR3aa: CASSLGQVGPDYGYTF; v_gene: TRBV11-2; d_gene: .; abundance: once; j_gene: TRBJ1-2
CDR3nt: TGCGCCAGCAGTGAGTCGAAGGCGGTCGGGGAGCTGTTTTTT; CDR3aa: CASSESKAVGELFF; v_gene: TRBV10-1; d_gene: .; abundance: few; j_gene: TRBJ2-2
CDR3nt: TGTGCCAGCAGCTATTCGACAGGGGCAAATGAAAAACTGTTTTTT; CDR3aa: CASSYSTGANEKLFF; v_gene: TRBV27; d_gene: TRBD1; abundance: .; j_gene: TRBJ1-4
CDR3nt: TGTGCCAGCAGCCACCCAGGGTCGAACACTGAAGCTTTCTTT; CDR3aa: CASSHPGSNTEAFF; v_gene: TRBV7-3; d_gene: .; abundance: .; j_gene: TRBJ1-1
CDR3nt: TGCGCCAGCAGCTTGGATAGCGGAACTAACTATGGCTACACCTTC; CDR3aa: CASSLDSGTNYGYTF; v_gene: TRBV5-1; d_gene: .; abundance: .; j_gene: TRBJ1-2
CDR3nt: TGTGCCAGTAGCGGAGTCTCTGGGGCCAACGTCCTGACTTTC; CDR3aa: CASSGVSGANVLTF; v_gene: TRBV19; d_gene: .; abundance: many; j_gene: TRBJ2-6
CDR3nt: TGTGCCAGCAGTGATCTGTTACAGATTAATTCACCCCTCCACTTT; CDR3aa: CASSDLLQINSPLHF; v_gene: TRBV2; d_gene: .; abundance: .; j_gene: TRBJ1-6
CDR3nt: TGTGCCAGCAGTCCAGCCGGGACAGGTGTGGCAGATACGCAGTATTTT; CDR3aa: CASSPAGTGVADTQYF; v_gene: TRBV6-6; d_gene: TRBD1; abundance: .; j_gene: TRBJ2-3
CDR3nt: TGTGCCAGCTCACCAGGACATGGAACTGAAGCTTTCTTT; CDR3aa: CASSPGHGTEAFF; v_gene: TRBV18; d_gene: .; abundance: .; j_gene: TRBJ1-1
CDR3nt: TGCAGCGTTGTGGGGACACAGGACGAGCAGTACTTC; CDR3aa: CSVVGTQDEQYF; v_gene: TRBV29-1; d_gene: .; abundance: once; j_gene: TRBJ2-7
CDR3nt: TGCGCCAGCAGCCAAGCAGGGGGGAAGCCTACCCAGTACTTC; CDR3aa: CASSQAGGKPTQYF; v_gene: TRBV4-1; d_gene: .; abundance: .; j_gene: TRBJ2-5
CDR3nt: TGCGCCAGCAGCCAAGAGGACAGCACCTACGAGCAGTACTTC; CDR3aa: CASSQEDSTYEQYF; v_gene: TRBV4-1; d_gene: .; abundance: few; j_gene: TRBJ2-7
CDR3nt: TGTGCCAGCTCACTTTTTTTTGCGGGACAGAGCTACGAGCAGTACTTC; CDR3aa: CASSLFFAGQSYEQYF; v_gene: TRBV18; d_gene: .; abundance: .; j_gene: TRBJ2-7
CDR3nt: TGTGCCACCAGCAGAGATGGTCGCGGCAATCAGCCCCAGCATTTT; CDR3aa: CATSRDGRGNQPQHF; v_gene: TRBV15; d_gene: .; abundance: once; j_gene: TRBJ1-5
CDR3nt: TGCGCCAGCAGCTTGAATAGGGGGGGAGCCCCCTACAATGAGCAGTTCTTC; CDR3aa: CASSLNRGGAPYNEQFF; v_gene: TRBV5-1; d_gene: .; abundance: few; j_gene: TRBJ2-1
CDR3nt: TGTGCCAGCAGTCGGACTAGCGGGGCAACCGGGGAGCTGTTTTTT; CDR3aa: CASSRTSGATGELFF; v_gene: TRBV6-5; d_gene: TRBD2; abundance: .; j_gene: TRBJ2-2
CDR3nt: TGTGCCAGCAGCCCGACAGGGGGCTTCTACAATGAGCAGTTCTTC; CDR3aa: CASSPTGGFYNEQFF; v_gene: TRBV11-2; d_gene: TRBD1; abundance: .; j_gene: TRBJ2-1
CDR3nt: TGTGCCAGCAGTGAAGCTCTGAGCGGGTGGGGAGAGACCCAGTACTTC; CDR3aa: CASSEALSGWGETQYF; v_gene: TRBV6-1; d_gene: .; abundance: .; j_gene: TRBJ2-5
CDR3nt: TGTGCCAGTAGTATAGCCTCGAACAGCGGAATCAATCAGCCCCAGCATTTT; CDR3aa: CASSIASNSGINQPQHF; v_gene: TRBV19; d_gene: .; abundance: .; j_gene: TRBJ1-5
CDR3nt: TGCGCCAGCAGCCGGACAGGGGAATCGAGCTCCTATAATTCACCCCTCCACTTT; CDR3aa: CASSRTGESSSYNSPLHF; v_gene: TRBV4-1; d_gene: TRBD1; abundance: .; j_gene: TRBJ1-6
CDR3nt: TGCGCCAGCAGCTTGATTGGGAGCGTCACTGAAGCTTTCTTT; CDR3aa: CASSLIGSVTEAFF; v_gene: TRBV5-1; d_gene: .; abundance: .; j_gene: TRBJ1-1
CDR3nt: TGTGCCAGCTCAGGACGGGGGACAGGGAGCTCCTACGAGCAGTACTTC; CDR3aa: CASSGRGTGSSYEQYF; v_gene: TRBV18; d_gene: TRBD1; abundance: .; j_gene: TRBJ2-7
CDR3nt: TGTGCCAGTACTCTAAAATCTGGAAACACCATATATTTT; CDR3aa: CASTLKSGNTIYF; v_gene: TRBV19; d_gene: .; abundance: few; j_gene: TRBJ1-3
CDR3nt: TGTGCCAGCAGTGCCGGGGGGCGTACTGAAGCTTTCTTT; CDR3aa: CASSAGGRTEAFF; v_gene: TRBV6-4; d_gene: .; abundance: .; j_gene: TRBJ1-1
CDR3nt: TGTGCCAGCAGCCTTTATATCCCGGGACAGGGGGGCTCACCCCTCCACTTT; CDR3aa: CASSLYIPGQGGSPLHF; v_gene: TRBV7-6; d_gene: TRBD1; abundance: once; j_gene: TRBJ1-6
CDR3nt: TGTGCCAGCAGGCGGAGAGAACTTAGCGGGGCTCTCACTTTC; CDR3aa: CASRRRELSGALTF; v_gene: TRBV27; d_gene: TRBD2; abundance: .; j_gene: TRBJ2-7
CDR3nt: TGTGCCATCAGGTCCGGGACAGGGGTGTACGAGCAGTACTTC; CDR3aa: CAIRSGTGVYEQYF; v_gene: TRBV10-3; d_gene: TRBD1; abundance: .; j_gene: TRBJ2-7
CDR3nt: TGTGCCAGTTCATCTGGACAGAAGAACACTGAAGCTTTCTTT; CDR3aa: CASSSGQKNTEAFF; v_gene: TRBV19; d_gene: .; abundance: .; j_gene: TRBJ1-1
CDR3nt: TGCGCCAGCAGCTCGGACACCCCCTATGGCTACACCTTC; CDR3aa: CASSSDTPYGYTF; v_gene: TRBV5-1; d_gene: .; abundance: once; j_gene: TRBJ1-2
CDR3nt: TGCAGTGCTAGTAGGGGACAGGTGAACACTGAAGCTTTCTTT; CDR3aa: CSASRGQVNTEAFF; v_gene: TRBV20-1; d_gene: TRBD1; abundance: .; j_gene: TRBJ1-1
CDR3nt: TGTGCCAGCAGCCTAGGACAGGGGAACACCGGGGAGCTGTTTTTT; CDR3aa: CASSLGQGNTGELFF; v_gene: TRBV5-4; d_gene: TRBD1; abundance: .; j_gene: TRBJ2-2
CDR3nt: TGTGCCAGCAGCCGGGACAGGGAAGGCACTGAAGCTTTCTTT; CDR3aa: CASSRDREGTEAFF; v_gene: TRBV27; d_gene: TRBD1; abundance: few; j_gene: TRBJ1-1
CDR3nt: TGTGCCAGCAGTTACAGCTCCTACAATGAGCAGTTCTTC; CDR3aa: CASSYSSYNEQFF; v_gene: TRBV12-3/TRBV12-4; d_gene: .; abundance: few; j_gene: TRBJ2-1
CDR3nt: TGTGCTAGCAGCCAGGGACACTCCTACGAGCAGTACTTC; CDR3aa: CASSQGHSYEQYF; v_gene: TRBV7-7; d_gene: .; abundance: .; j_gene: TRBJ2-7
CDR3nt: TGTGCCAGCAGTTACGGGACAGGCACCGGTGGCTACACCTTC; CDR3aa: CASSYGTGTGGYTF; v_gene: TRBV6-6; d_gene: TRBD1; abundance: .; j_gene: TRBJ1-2
CDR3nt: TGTGCCAGCAGCTTTGCTGGCGGAGAAGCCTACGAGCAGTACTTC; CDR3aa: CASSFAGGEAYEQYF; v_gene: TRBV11-2; d_gene: .; abundance: .; j_gene: TRBJ2-7
CDR3nt: TGTGCCACCAGCATAGAGGGACAGATCTATGGCTACACCTTC; CDR3aa: CATSIEGQIYGYTF; v_gene: TRBV15; d_gene: TRBD1; abundance: .; j_gene: TRBJ1-2
CDR3nt: TGTGCCAGCACCGTTTCCGCCGCACAGGGGTGGCCTAGAACCTATGGCTACACCTTC; CDR3aa: CASTVSAAQGWPRTYGYTF; v_gene: TRBV27; d_gene: TRBD1; abundance: .; j_gene: TRBJ1-2
CDR3nt: TGTGCCAGCAGCCCCGGGAGGTATGGCTACACCTTC; CDR3aa: CASSPGRYGYTF; v_gene: TRBV16; d_gene: .; abundance: .; j_gene: TRBJ1-2
CDR3nt: TGTGCCAGCAGTGATGTAGGGACAGTGTACGAGCAGTACTTC; CDR3aa: CASSDVGTVYEQYF; v_gene: TRBV6-1; d_gene: TRBD1; abundance: .; j_gene: TRBJ2-7
CDR3nt: TGTGCCAGCAGCCCCGTGAGGACTGAAGCTTTCTTT; CDR3aa: CASSPVRTEAFF; v_gene: TRBV6-6; d_gene: .; abundance: .; j_gene: TRBJ1-1
CDR3nt: TGCGCCAGCAGCTTGCTGTCAGGGCGGAACACCGGGGAGCTGTTTTTT; CDR3aa: CASSLLSGRNTGELFF; v_gene: TRBV5-1; d_gene: .; abundance: .; j_gene: TRBJ2-2
CDR3nt: TGTGCCAGCAGCTTGGATGAGGGGGCCCAGCATTTT; CDR3aa: CASSLDEGAQHF; v_gene: TRBV5-4; d_gene: .; abundance: once; j_gene: TRBJ1-5
CDR3nt: TGTGCCAGTAGTATCCGAGACAGAATTAACTATGGCTACACCTTC; CDR3aa: CASSIRDRINYGYTF; v_gene: TRBV19; d_gene: .; abundance: .; j_gene: TRBJ1-2
CDR3nt: TGTGCCATCAGTGAGTCGAGGGGAGGGGACACTGAAGCTTTCTTT; CDR3aa: CAISESRGGDTEAFF; v_gene: TRBV10-3; d_gene: .; abundance: .; j_gene: TRBJ1-1
CDR3nt: TGTGCCATCAGTTCACAGGGGGCCTCTGAAGCTTTCTTT; CDR3aa: CAISSQGASEAFF; v_gene: TRBV10-3; d_gene: TRBD1; abundance: .; j_gene: TRBJ1-1
CDR3nt: TGTGCCAGCAGCGAGGGGGCTAGCGGGGGCGGGCAAGAGACCCAGTACTTC; CDR3aa: CASSEGASGGGQETQYF; v_gene: TRBV9; d_gene: TRBD2; abundance: .; j_gene: TRBJ2-5